The sequence of this TCR beta chain was determined in a study of response to subunit inactivated influenza vaccine. One entry per CDR3 protein results from TCRdb running MiXCR on the RT-PCR reads. Here the sample spans more than 450,000 distinct CDR3 sequences, about 11% being singletons. The CDR3 totals 11 residues. Germline-derived CDR1 and CDR2 are MDHEN and SYDVKM. These same records also appear under a second study, on T cells expressing NK-cell markers. That source adds: UMIs were included in TCR beta cDNA generated by 5'RACE template switching. Seven HCMV-seropositive donors and one seronegative donor made up the eight sequenced donors.

Sequenced here: PBMCs from blood, sampled on the day of vaccination. This clonotype was sampled from a man aged 50-60 years who received an inactivated influenza vaccine. The V gene is TRBV28, the J gene TRBJ1-1; no definite D call. CDR3: CALFRNTEAFF. CDR3 nucleotide sequence: TGTGCGCTTTTCCGGAACACTGAAGCTTTCTTT.